This is a list of T cell receptor beta chains from one sample in a study of blood T cells in healthy people across ages. TCRdb redid the calling of the 5' RACE reads with MiXCR, one entry per CDR3 protein. The table lists about 1.7 million distinct CDR3 sequences, 28% of them singletons. What was sequenced was blood. These receptors all come from a woman aged 30 to 39 in good health. Each CDR3 is given with its conserved first and last residue. The D gene is left open where the match is weak. Clone size is shown for a subset of rows, as once, few, many or a class of expanded clone.

D gene: NA; V gene: TRBV4-3; J gene: TRBJ2-3; clone size: NA; CDR3 protein: CASSRKGTDTQYF; CDR3 DNA: TGCGCCAGCAGTCGGAAAGGTACAGATACGCAGTATTTT
D gene: NA; V gene: TRBV10-3; J gene: TRBJ2-7; clone size: few; CDR3 protein: CAISEFQNYEQYF; CDR3 DNA: TGTGCCATCAGTGAGTTTCAAAACTACGAGCAGTACTTC
D gene: NA; V gene: TRBV29-1; J gene: TRBJ2-1; clone size: many; CDR3 protein: CSVATGNHNEQFF; CDR3 DNA: TGCAGCGTTGCGACGGGTAATCACAATGAGCAGTTCTTC
D gene: NA; V gene: TRBV7-2; J gene: TRBJ2-1; clone size: few; CDR3 protein: CASSPNTGAVFYNEQFF; CDR3 DNA: TGTGCCAGCAGCCCTAACACGGGGGCGGTTTTCTACAATGAGCAGTTCTTC
D gene: NA; V gene: TRBV7-9; J gene: TRBJ1-2; clone size: NA; CDR3 protein: CASSPTGTSGYTF; CDR3 DNA: TGTGCCAGCAGTCCTACAGGGACATCTGGCTACACCTTC
D gene: NA; V gene: TRBV28; J gene: TRBJ2-7; clone size: many; CDR3 protein: CASSPPWGRYEQYF; CDR3 DNA: TGTGCCAGCAGTCCCCCTTGGGGTAGATACGAGCAGTACTTC
D gene: NA; V gene: TRBV9; J gene: TRBJ2-1; clone size: few; CDR3 protein: CASSVSGDRVNLLGQFF; CDR3 DNA: TGTGCCAGCAGCGTATCTGGCGATCGCGTAAACTTGCTGGGGCAGTTCTTC
D gene: NA; V gene: TRBV14; J gene: TRBJ2-7; clone size: few; CDR3 protein: CASSRNGRGLSSYEQYF; CDR3 DNA: TGTGCCAGCAGCCGCAATGGAAGGGGACTGAGCTCCTACGAGCAGTACTTC
D gene: TRBD2; V gene: TRBV28; J gene: TRBJ2-1; clone size: once; CDR3 protein: CATAGGRYNEQFF; CDR3 DNA: TGTGCCACCGCGGGAGGTCGTTACAATGAGCAGTTCTTC
D gene: NA; V gene: TRBV20-1; J gene: TRBJ2-1; clone size: NA; CDR3 protein: CSATQSYNEQFF; CDR3 DNA: TGCAGTGCCACCCAGAGCTACAATGAGCAGTTCTTC
D gene: TRBD1; V gene: TRBV6-5; J gene: TRBJ2-4; clone size: many; CDR3 protein: CASSYAPGQGRDIQYF; CDR3 DNA: TGTGCCAGCAGTTACGCCCCCGGACAGGGGAGGGACATTCAGTACTTC